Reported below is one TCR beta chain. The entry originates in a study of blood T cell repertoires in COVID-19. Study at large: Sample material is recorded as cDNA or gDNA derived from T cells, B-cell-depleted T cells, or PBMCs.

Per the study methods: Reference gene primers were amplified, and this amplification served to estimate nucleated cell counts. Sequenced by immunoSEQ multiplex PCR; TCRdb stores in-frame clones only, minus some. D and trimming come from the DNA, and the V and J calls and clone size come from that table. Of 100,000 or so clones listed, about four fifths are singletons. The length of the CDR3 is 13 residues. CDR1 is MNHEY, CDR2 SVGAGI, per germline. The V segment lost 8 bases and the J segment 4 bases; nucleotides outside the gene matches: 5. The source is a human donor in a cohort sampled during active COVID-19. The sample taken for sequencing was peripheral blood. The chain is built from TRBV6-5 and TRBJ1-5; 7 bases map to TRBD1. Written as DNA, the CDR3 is TGTGCCAGCCGACAGGGAAGGAATCAGCCCCAGCATTTT. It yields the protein CASRQGRNQPQHF.